Below, 8 T cell receptor beta chains from the same sample are listed, as sequenced in a study of early T cells in non-severe SARS-CoV-2 infection (dated by TCRdb to the early 2020s). Preparation of the library involved 5' RACE. TCRdb shows the sequencer as NextSeq 500. In TCRdb, the public reads were trimmed at Q25 with fastp and aligned with MiXCR, with productive beta chains retained. Entries are consolidated by CDR3 protein sequence, retaining the most common genes and DNA. Recorded for this sample are about 110,000 distinct CDR3 sequences; 12% of them occurred a single time. The top ten clonotypes cover less than 3.5% of the sample. Material: whole blood. The receptors derive from an adult who was a healthcare worker with PCR-confirmed SARS-CoV-2 infection or an uninfected control (not recorded which).

The V and J genes are TRBV9 and TRBJ2-3; D is undetermined. The CDR3 sequence is 13 residues long. The ends were cut back, 2 bases at V and 2 bases at J, with 6 bases in the middle. Germline loops: CDR1 SGDLS, CDR2 YYNGEE. In nucleotides, the CDR3 is TGTGCCAGCAGCGTGACCTACACAGATACGCAGTATTTT. Translated, it gives CASSVTYTDTQYF.

This clonotype was found many times. The V and J genes are TRBV6-2 or TRBV6-3 and TRBJ2-7; D may be TRBD1 (5 bases). Germline assignment: CDR1 MNHEY and CDR2 SVGEGT. Trimming stripped 6 bases from V and 3 bases from J, with 15 bases between. This CDR3 spans 14 amino acids. In nucleotides, the CDR3 is TGTGCCAGCAGCCAAGGGGTTGTAGGCTACGAGCAGTACTTC. It is translated as CASSQGVVGYEQYF.

This clonotype has a handful of counts. The chain couples TRBV3-1 to TRBJ1-1; D is unclear. V was pared by 1 base and J by 0 bases, with 3 bases between. The CDR3 consists of 13 residues. Germline V gene lookup returns CDR1 LGHDT and CDR2 YNNKEL (reference sequence). The CDR3 reads CASSQALNTEAFF. In DNA form, the CDR3 reads TGTGCCAGCAGCCAAGCTTTGAACACTGAAGCTTTCTTT.

In its sample, this clonotype was seen many times. The rearrangement uses TRBV11-2 and TRBJ2-1; perhaps TRBD2 as D (5 bases). The V and J ends lost 5 bases and 3 bases respectively, with 17 bases between them. Germline V lookup: CDR1 SGHAT, CDR2 FQNNGV. This CDR3 spans 16 amino acids. The CDR3 protein is CASSPGGGRGYNEQFF. The CDR3 coding sequence is TGTGCCAGCAGCCCAGGAGGTGGGAGAGGCTACAATGAGCAGTTCTTC.

The V call is TRBV29-1, the J call TRBJ2-5; the match to TRBD1 covers 8 bases. The V and J ends lost 4 bases and 6 bases, in that order; junction bases with no gene match: 7. The CDR3 runs 13 residues. The V gene's germline CDR1 is SQVTM and CDR2 ANQGSEA. The CDR3 loop is CSVATGGGKTQYF. The CDR3 DNA reads TGCAGCGTTGCCACAGGGGGAGGAAAGACCCAGTACTTC.

This clonotype was counted at least ten times. The chain combines TRBV12-3 or TRBV12-4 with TRBJ1-1; no definite D call. Deletions cut 2 bases from V and 10 bases from J, with 11 bases between. CDR3 length equals 12 residues. The CDR3 DNA reads TGTGCCAGCAGTTTATGGTCGGGCGGAGCTTTCTTT. Translation: CASSLWSGGAFF.

This clonotype was detected many times. The chain carries TRBV4-1 and TRBJ1-3; D is unresolved. The CDR3 contains 14 residues. Germline CDR1 reads MGHRA; CDR2 reads YSYEKL. V shed 0 bases and J shed 3 bases, with 6 bases lying between them. In DNA form, the CDR3 reads TGCGCCAGCAGCCAAGATCCCCTTGGAAACACCATATATTTT. It translates to CASSQDPLGNTIYF.

This clonotype was seen a handful of times. The chain employs TRBV7-6 and TRBJ1-2; the match to TRBD1 covers 10 bases. CDR1 and CDR2 (germline): SGHVS, FNYEAQ. V shed 4 bases and J 4 bases; nucleotides not matched to a gene: 3. The CDR3 covers 14 residues. CDR3 sequence reads: CASSSGTGVYGYTF. Written as DNA, the CDR3 is TGTGCCAGCAGCTCCGGGACAGGGGTCTATGGCTACACCTTC.